This T cell receptor beta chain comes out of a study of cytomegalovirus exposure and HLA in healthy donors. Profiled with immunoSEQ multiplex PCR; TCRdb holds only in-frame clones, not every one. The sample has about 330,000 clones; 87% are singletons. V was shortened by 0 bases and J by 0 bases, with 5 bases between the two germline ends. Germline-derived CDR1 and CDR2 are SGHRS and YFSETQ. This CDR3 spans 14 amino acids. The study, taken as a whole, reports: Through in vitro validation, three CMV-associated chains were shown to be specific for CMV antigens. Despite most TCR sequences being rare, some public TCRs occurred in many donors. The investigators catalogued 150 to 200 TCR beta chains as cytomegalovirus-associated.

Regarding this clone: Its antigen is currently unknown.

The sequencing input was PBMCs. This TCR came from a woman aged 30 to 39 in good health and CMV-seropositive. The chain links TRBV5-1 to TRBJ2-3, with D possibly matching TRBD2 (5 bases). CDR3: CASSLGTSTDTQYF. The CDR3 DNA reads as TGCGCCAGCAGCTTGGGGACTAGCACAGATACGCAGTATTTT. Combining the CDR3 with reference TRBV5-1 and TRBJ2-3 gives the whole variable domain KAGVTQTPRYLIKTRGQQVTLSCSPISGHRSVSWYQQTPGQGLQFLFEYFSETQRNKGNFPGRFSGRQFSNSRSEMNVSTLELGDSALYLCASSLGTSTDTQYFGPGTRLTVL.